The present T cell receptor (beta chain) was sequenced within a study of T cells in Graves' hyperthyroidism and ophthalmopathy. Study-level findings and limits: Most thyroid-expanded clonotypes above 0.001 were also found in blood.

V shed 3 bases and J 8 bases; nucleotides not matched to a gene: 6. The CDR3 runs to 13 residues. Germline-derived CDR1 and CDR2 are WSHSY and SAAADI. This clonotype showed up many times. Antigen specificity is unknown. Clinical symptoms, serum thyroxine, TRAb, thyroid ultrasound and orbital computed tomography informed diagnoses. PBMCs were sourced from roughly 9.3 ml fresh peripheral blood. TCR beta CDR3 regions were amplified from RNA. RT-PCR in the first round (using the HTBI primer set) targeted the TCR CDR3. TCRdb passed the multiplex PCR reads through MiXCR, listing each CDR3 protein once. The repertoire holds around 700,000 distinct CDR3 sequences, with under 45% as singletons.

The V call is TRBV10-2, the J call TRBJ1-2; the match to TRBD1 covers 7 bases. The source material was blood. This TCR was sampled from a woman in her forties with Graves' hyperthyroidism. The CDR3 loop reads CASSEGQVQGYTF. CDR3 DNA: TGCGCCAGCAGTGAAGGACAGGTCCAAGGCTACACCTTC.